These T cell receptor beta chains were read from a single sample in a study of T cells after posttransplantation cyclophosphamide. Generated by immunoSEQ multiplex PCR, the TCRdb table keeps only in-frame clones and is missing some. The sample lists a few thousand clones, roughly three quarters occurring once. Sequencing was performed on PBMCs, taken less than 200 days after allogeneic stem cell transplant with posttransplant cyclophosphamide. The source of these receptors is a male patient aged 55 to 69 who received an allogeneic stem cell transplant from a related donor and was CMV-positive. Some of the T cells might come from the graft donor. The CDR3 runs from the conserved cysteine through the conserved F or W. A D gene is named only where the DNA matches it firmly. Some rows mark clone size as missing; the rest say once, few, many or name a class of expanded clone.

abundance,v_gene,d_gene,j_gene,CDR3nt,CDR3aa
once,TRBV6-5,TRBD2,TRBJ2-5,TGTGCCAGCAGTCGGGGACCGGGGGGAGAGACCCAGTACTTC,CASSRGPGGETQYF
once,TRBV4-3,TRBD2,TRBJ2-1,TGCGCCAGCAGCCGGACTAGCGGGATATACAATGAGCAGTTCTTC,CASSRTSGIYNEQFF
.,TRBV28,.,TRBJ1-4,TGTGCCAGCAGTTTTCAGGGCCCCCTAGTAACAAATGAAAAACTGTTTTTT,CASSFQGPLVTNEKLFF
once,TRBV5-4,.,TRBJ1-2,TGTGCCAGCAGCGCGGACAGCTATGGCTACACCTTC,CASSADSYGYTF
.,TRBV7-9,TRBD2,TRBJ2-1,TGTGCCAGCAGCCGAGCGGGAGTGCAGTTCTTC,CASSRAGVQFF
.,TRBV29-1,.,TRBJ2-1,TGCAGCGTTGAAGAACCTCCGACAGAGCAGTTCTTC,CSVEEPPTEQFF
.,TRBV4-1,.,TRBJ1-3,TGCGCCAGCAGCCAAGATCAGGGGCAAGGAAACACCATATATTTT,CASSQDQGQGNTIYF
once,TRBV11-2,TRBD2,TRBJ2-3,TGTGCCAGCAGCTCCCTAGCGGGAGTGATTACAGATACGCAGTATTTT,CASSSLAGVITDTQYF
.,TRBV9,.,TRBJ1-2,TGTGCCAGCAGCGTAGGTTTTGAGACATTCTATGGCTACACCTTC,CASSVGFETFYGYTF
.,TRBV5-6,.,TRBJ1-5,TGTGCCAGCAGCTTCCGCACAGGAATCGGCAATCAGCCCCAGCATTTT,CASSFRTGIGNQPQHF
.,TRBV2,.,TRBJ2-5,TGTGCCAGCATGAGTGAGTTATCCGGGGAGACCCAGTACTTC,CASMSELSGETQYF
.,TRBV19,.,TRBJ2-1,TGTGCCAGTAGTACAACTAGGTCCGCCTACAATGAGCAGTTCTTC,CASSTTRSAYNEQFF
few,TRBV5-4,.,TRBJ2-7,TGTGCCAGCAGCTTGAAGTTCAGCGGCGAGCAGTACTTC,CASSLKFSGEQYF
.,TRBV5-6,.,TRBJ2-5,TGTGCCAGCAGCGTGTCGCAAGAGACCCAGTACTTC,CASSVSQETQYF
.,TRBV19,.,TRBJ2-1,TGTGCCAGTAGTATAGGGGCAGGGGGGAATGAGCAGTTCTTC,CASSIGAGGNEQFF
.,TRBV6-5,.,TRBJ2-6,TGTGCCAGCAGTTCCCTATGGGGCCTCGGGGCCAACGTCCTGACTTTC,CASSSLWGLGANVLTF
.,TRBV28,TRBD1,TRBJ2-7,TGTGCCAGCAGTTTCCTGGGACAGGGAAGACAGGCCGAGCAGTACTTC,CASSFLGQGRQAEQYF
.,TRBV7-2,.,TRBJ2-3,TGTGCCAGCAGCCACCGTACTAGCACAGATACGCAGTATTTT,CASSHRTSTDTQYF
.,TRBV21-1,.,TRBJ2-7,TGTGCCAGCACCCCGGGACAGGCGTGGCAGTACTTC,CASTPGQAWQYF
.,TRBV6-5,TRBD1,TRBJ1-2,TGTGCCAGCAGGACCAATACAGGGGGGGACTATGGCTACACCTTC,CASRTNTGGDYGYTF
.,TRBV2,TRBD1,TRBJ1-1,TGTGCCAGCGCGCCGACGGGACAGGGTTACACTGAAGCTTTCTTT,CASAPTGQGYTEAFF
.,TRBV19,.,TRBJ1-4,TGTGCCAGTAGTATAGGCCCCCCGGACATGGTGGAAAAACTGTTTTTT,CASSIGPPDMVEKLFF
.,TRBV6-5,.,TRBJ2-3,TGTGCCAGCAGTTACCGGGCAGGGGCGGGCACAGATACGCAGTATTTT,CASSYRAGAGTDTQYF
.,TRBV7-2,.,TRBJ2-2,TGTGCCAGCAGCTCCTTGTTTCGCCTCGGCACCGGGGAGCTGTTTTTT,CASSSLFRLGTGELFF
.,TRBV6-1,TRBD2,TRBJ2-1,TGTGCCAGCAGTGAAGCGCTTCTAGCGGGAGTTGGAAATGAGCAGTTCTTC,CASSEALLAGVGNEQFF
.,TRBV28,TRBD2,TRBJ2-5,TGTGCCAGCAGTGAGCGGGGGGGCTGGGAGACCCAGTACTTC,CASSERGGWETQYF
once,TRBV6-6,.,TRBJ2-5,TGTGCCAGCAGTTCGCAAGAGACCCAGTACTTC,CASSSQETQYF
.,TRBV23-1,TRBD1,TRBJ2-3,TGCGCCAGCAGTCAACCCCAGGACAGGGGAGGAACAGATACGCAGTATTTT,CASSQPQDRGGTDTQYF
once,TRBV27,.,TRBJ1-2,TGTGCCAGCAGTTTATGGGGGGGCTATGGCTACACCTTC,CASSLWGGYGYTF
.,TRBV7-8,TRBD1,TRBJ2-3,TGTGCCGGCACCCAAACACCCCAAGGGACAGGGGGTGCCGATACGCAGTATTTT,CAGTQTPQGTGGADTQYF
once,TRBV5-1,.,TRBJ2-2,TGCGCCAGCAGCTTGGAGCTAGCTACGAACACCGGGGAGCTGTTTTTT,CASSLELATNTGELFF
.,TRBV20-1,.,TRBJ1-2,TGCAGTGCTCGGGATGGCTATGGCTACACCTTC,CSARDGYGYTF
.,TRBV27,.,TRBJ2-3,TGTGCCAGCAGCCCCTTAAACACAGATACGCAGTATTTT,CASSPLNTDTQYF
.,TRBV9,.,TRBJ1-6,TGTGCCAGCAGTCCCACTACGACCCGGTCGGGTTCACCCCTCCACTTT,CASSPTTTRSGSPLHF
.,TRBV19,.,TRBJ1-6,TGTGCCAGTAGTATAGGAGCAACCCCCCTCCACTTT,CASSIGATPLHF
once,TRBV11-3,TRBD1,TRBJ2-5,TGTGCCAGCAGCTTGGGACAGGGGGTGGAGACCCAGTACTTC,CASSLGQGVETQYF
.,TRBV5-1,TRBD2,TRBJ2-3,TGCGCCAGCTCTAGAAGCGGGGGGGTAACCACAGATACGCAGTATTTT,CASSRSGGVTTDTQYF
.,TRBV27,TRBD2,TRBJ2-1,TGTGCCAGCAGGACTAGCGGGACGGGGAGGCGGGAAAATGAGCAGTTCTTC,CASRTSGTGRRENEQFF
.,TRBV6-5,TRBD1,TRBJ1-2,TGTGCCAGCAGCCCCGGGACAGGTTCCTATGGCTACACCTTC,CASSPGTGSYGYTF
.,TRBV13,.,TRBJ2-3,TGTGCCAGCAGCCCTGCAGGAGGGAACTTAGGGGATACGCAGTATTTT,CASSPAGGNLGDTQYF
few,TRBV7-8,TRBD2,TRBJ2-7,TGTGCCAGCAGCCGTCGCGGGAGCGAGCAGTACTTC,CASSRRGSEQYF
.,TRBV28,TRBD1,TRBJ1-2,TGTGCCAGCAGTCGGACCCTCTTACAGGGGGGGAATGGCTACACCTTC,CASSRTLLQGGNGYTF
.,TRBV27,.,TRBJ2-2,TGTGCCAGCAGTTTATCGTTCGGCGGGGAGCTGTTTTTT,CASSLSFGGELFF
few,TRBV7-3,.,TRBJ2-5,TGTGCCAGCAGCGCGGACAGCCGGGGGACCCAGTACTTC,CASSADSRGTQYF
.,TRBV7-9,TRBD1,TRBJ1-6,TGTGCAAGCAGCGCGACAGGGGCCGGAGATTCACCCCTCCACTTT,CASSATGAGDSPLHF
.,TRBV7-2,.,TRBJ2-5,TGTGCCAGCAGCTTAGCGCGGTCTTACCAAGAGACCCAGTACTTC,CASSLARSYQETQYF
.,TRBV28,.,TRBJ2-3,TGTGCCAGCAGTTCTCGCACAGATACGCAGTATTTT,CASSSRTDTQYF
few,TRBV6-1,.,TRBJ1-2,TGTGCCAGCAGTACAGGGTCCGTTGGTTATGGCTACACCTTC,CASSTGSVGYGYTF
.,TRBV2,TRBD1,TRBJ1-5,TGTGCCAGCCGTGGGTCAGGGGGGCCCCATCAGCCCCAGCATTTT,CASRGSGGPHQPQHF
.,TRBV5-4,.,TRBJ1-4,TGTGCCAGCAGCTCACGGTCGGGAGTCGGGGTCGAAAAACTGTTTTTT,CASSSRSGVGVEKLFF
.,TRBV11-3,TRBD1,TRBJ2-2,TGTGCCAGCAGCTCAGGGGGTGTCACCGGGGAGCTGTTTTTT,CASSSGGVTGELFF
.,TRBV7-9,.,TRBJ2-5,TGTGCCAGCAGCTCTCAAGAGACCCAGTACTTC,CASSSQETQYF
.,TRBV5-1,.,TRBJ2-3,TGCGCCAGCAGTTACGGGGGTTCAGTCCTCACAGATACGCAGTATTTT,CASSYGGSVLTDTQYF
once,TRBV4-2,.,TRBJ1-5,TGTGCCAGCAGCCAAGAAGGGGCCAGGGCGAGCAATCAGCCCCAGCATTTT,CASSQEGARASNQPQHF
.,TRBV5-4,TRBD1,TRBJ2-6,TGTGCCAGCAGCCCGAGGGACAGGGGCCTTTCTGGGGCCAACGTCCTGACTTTC,CASSPRDRGLSGANVLTF
large,TRBV6-5,.,TRBJ2-3,TGTGCCAGCAGTTTACAGAGCACAGATACGCAGTATTTT,CASSLQSTDTQYF
large,TRBV6-5,TRBD1,TRBJ1-2,TGTGCCAGCAGCCCCGGACAGGTCTATGGCTACACCTTC,CASSPGQVYGYTF
.,TRBV7-9,TRBD1,TRBJ2-2,TGTGCCAGCAGTCCCCAGGGGGCGTGGACCGGGGAGCTGTTTTTT,CASSPQGAWTGELFF